Following are 5 T cell receptor beta chains from one sample sequenced in a study of human T cells and chemical hapten exposure. TCRdb fed the 5' RACE reads into MiXCR, producing one record per CDR3 protein. The top ten hold over 1.1% of the sample, which has some 150,000 distinct CDR3 sequences, roughly 4% seen once. Total RNA was isolated from unfractionated whole blood. These receptors all stem from a female donor in good health.

This clonotype was recorded many times. The CDR3 is CASSPRPGQGLNYGYTF. The DNA of the CDR3 is TGTGCCAGCAGCCCTAGGCCGGGACAGGGACTAAACTATGGCTACACCTTC. The genes are TRBV12-3 or TRBV12-4 and TRBJ1-2, with 9 nucleotides matching TRBD1. CDR3 length equals 17 residues. Germline trimming cut 6 bases from V and 2 bases from J; bases unmatched to any gene: 13.

This clonotype has ten or more counts. V is TRBV18 and J is TRBJ1-1; no reliable D call. Germline lookup yields CDR1 KGHSH and CDR2 LQKENI. Trimming took 0 bases from V and 8 from J, leaving 7 bases between them. This CDR3 is 12 amino acids long. The CDR3 spells CASSPPSAEAFF. Written as DNA, the CDR3 is TGTGCCAGCTCACCACCGTCCGCAGAAGCTTTCTTT.

This clonotype came up many times. This rearrangement joins TRBV12-3 or TRBV12-4 to TRBJ1-1; unclear D gene. The germline V and J ends were trimmed by 6 bases and 0 bases, with 11 bases remaining between them. This CDR3 has 14 residues. The CDR3 DNA reads as TGTGCCAGCAGGCCCAGTGAGCTGAACACTGAAGCTTTCTTT. Its protein is CASRPSELNTEAFF.

This clonotype came up many times. The chain links TRBV24-1 to TRBJ1-1; the D gene is possibly TRBD1 (6 bases). The V gene's germline CDR1 is KGHDR and CDR2 SFDVKD. The CDR3 consists of 12 residues. Trimming left V 12 bases short and J 2 bases short, with 12 bases between. CDR3 nucleotide sequence: TGTGCCTCACAGGGAGAAAACACTGAAGCTTTCTTT. Encoded protein: CASQGENTEAFF.

This clonotype has a count of ten or more. The chain links TRBV29-1 to TRBJ2-7; 7 bases match TRBD2. After removal of 1 base from V and 2 bases from J, the junction contained 11 bases not matched to a gene. The CDR3 length is 16 residues. From germline, CDR1 is SQVTM and CDR2 ANQGSEA. CDR3 bases: TGCAGCGTTGAAGTTTGGGCCGGGGAGGGACCCTACGAGCAGTACTTC. It is translated as CSVEVWAGEGPYEQYF.